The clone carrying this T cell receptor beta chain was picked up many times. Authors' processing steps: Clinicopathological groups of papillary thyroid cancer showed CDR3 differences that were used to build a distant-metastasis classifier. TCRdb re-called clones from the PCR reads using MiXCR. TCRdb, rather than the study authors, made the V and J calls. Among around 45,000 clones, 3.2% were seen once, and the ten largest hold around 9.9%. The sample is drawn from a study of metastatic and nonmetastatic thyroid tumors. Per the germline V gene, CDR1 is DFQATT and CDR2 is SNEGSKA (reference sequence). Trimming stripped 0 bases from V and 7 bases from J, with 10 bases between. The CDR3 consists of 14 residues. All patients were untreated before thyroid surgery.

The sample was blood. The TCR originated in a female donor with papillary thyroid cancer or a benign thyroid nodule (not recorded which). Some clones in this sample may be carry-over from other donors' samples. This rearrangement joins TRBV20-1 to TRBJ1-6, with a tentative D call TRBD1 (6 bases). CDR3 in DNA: TGCAGTGCTAGAGAGACAGGAATAAATTCACCCCTCCACTTT. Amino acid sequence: CSARETGINSPLHF.